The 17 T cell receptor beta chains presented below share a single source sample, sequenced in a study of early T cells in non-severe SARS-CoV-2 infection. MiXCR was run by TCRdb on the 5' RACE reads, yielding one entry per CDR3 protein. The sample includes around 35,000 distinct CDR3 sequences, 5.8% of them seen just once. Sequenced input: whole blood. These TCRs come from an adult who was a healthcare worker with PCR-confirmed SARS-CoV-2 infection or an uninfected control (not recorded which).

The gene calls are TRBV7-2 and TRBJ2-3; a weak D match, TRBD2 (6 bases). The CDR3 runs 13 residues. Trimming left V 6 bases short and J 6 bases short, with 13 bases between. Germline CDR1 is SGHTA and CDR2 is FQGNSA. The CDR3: CASREGYSDTQYF. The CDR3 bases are TGTGCCAGCAGGGAGGGTTACTCTGATACGCAGTATTTT.

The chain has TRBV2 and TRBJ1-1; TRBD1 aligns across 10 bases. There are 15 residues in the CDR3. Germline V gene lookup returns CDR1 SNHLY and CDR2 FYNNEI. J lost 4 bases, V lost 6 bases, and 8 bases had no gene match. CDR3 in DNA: TGTGCCAGCAGCGTTGACAGGGGGCCAGCCACTGAAGCTTTCTTT. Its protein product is CASSVDRGPATEAFF. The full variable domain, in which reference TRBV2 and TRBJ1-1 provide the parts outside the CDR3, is EPEVTQTPSHQVTQMGQEVILRCVPISNHLYFYWYRQILGQKVEFLVSFYNNEISEKSEIFDDQFSVERPDGSNFTLKIRSTKLEDSAMYFCASSVDRGPATEAFFGQGTRLTVV.

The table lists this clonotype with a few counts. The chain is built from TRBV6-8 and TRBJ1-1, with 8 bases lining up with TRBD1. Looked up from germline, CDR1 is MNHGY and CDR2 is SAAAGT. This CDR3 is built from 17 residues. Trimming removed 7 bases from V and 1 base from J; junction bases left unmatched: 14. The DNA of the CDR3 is TGTGCCAGCACCCACGCGGGACAGGTCCAACCGAACACTGAAGCTTTCTTT. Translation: CASTHAGQVQPNTEAFF.

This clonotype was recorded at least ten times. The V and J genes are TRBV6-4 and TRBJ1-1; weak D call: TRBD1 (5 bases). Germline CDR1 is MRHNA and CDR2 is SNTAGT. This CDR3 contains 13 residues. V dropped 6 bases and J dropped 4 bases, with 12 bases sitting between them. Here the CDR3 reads CASSREEGTEAFF. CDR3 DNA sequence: TGTGCCAGCAGCAGGGAGGAGGGCACTGAAGCTTTCTTT.

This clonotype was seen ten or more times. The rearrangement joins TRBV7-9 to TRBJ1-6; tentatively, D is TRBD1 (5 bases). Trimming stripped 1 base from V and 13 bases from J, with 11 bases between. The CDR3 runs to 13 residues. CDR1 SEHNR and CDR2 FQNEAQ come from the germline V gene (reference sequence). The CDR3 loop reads CASSLGLGAPLHF. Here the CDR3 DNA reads TGTGCCAGCAGCTTAGGTCTCGGGGCCCCCCTCCACTTT.

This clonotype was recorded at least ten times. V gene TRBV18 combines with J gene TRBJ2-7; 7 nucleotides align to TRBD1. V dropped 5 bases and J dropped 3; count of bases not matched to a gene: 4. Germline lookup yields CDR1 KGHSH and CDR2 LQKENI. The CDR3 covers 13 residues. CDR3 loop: CASSAGTDYEQYF. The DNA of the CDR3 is TGTGCCAGCTCAGCCGGGACAGACTACGAGCAGTACTTC.

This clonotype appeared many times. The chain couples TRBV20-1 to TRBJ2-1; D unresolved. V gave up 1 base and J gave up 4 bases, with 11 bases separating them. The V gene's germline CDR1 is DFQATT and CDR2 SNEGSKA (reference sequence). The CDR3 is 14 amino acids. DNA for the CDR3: TGCAGTGCTAGAGGCGGCCCTCCATACAATGAGCAGTTCTTC. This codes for CSARGGPPYNEQFF.

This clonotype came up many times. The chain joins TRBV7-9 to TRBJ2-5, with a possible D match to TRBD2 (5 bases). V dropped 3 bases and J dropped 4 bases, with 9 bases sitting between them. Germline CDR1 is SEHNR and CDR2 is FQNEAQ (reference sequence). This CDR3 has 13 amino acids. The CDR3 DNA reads TGTGCCAGCAGCTTCGGGGAGACAGAGACCCAGTACTTC. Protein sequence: CASSFGETETQYF. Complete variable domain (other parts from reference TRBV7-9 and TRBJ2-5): DTGVSQNPRHKITKRGQNVTFRCDPISEHNRLYWYRQTLGQGPEFLTYFQNEAQLEKSRLLSDRFSAERPKGSFSTLEIQRTEQGDSAMYLCASSFGETETQYFGPGTRLLVL.

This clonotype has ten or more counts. The CDR3 protein is CASSLTTGLAGGQIGELFF. CDR3 DNA sequence: TGTGCCAGCAGCTTAACCACCGGACTAGCGGGGGGCCAGATCGGGGAGCTGTTTTTT. The chain recombines TRBV9 with TRBJ2-2; TRBD2 matches 14 bases. This CDR3 region has 19 residues. CDR1 SGDLS and CDR2 YYNGEE come from the germline V gene. V trimming: 4 bases; J trimming: 7 bases; junction bases outside the gene matches: 15. The full variable domain, its missing parts supplied by reference TRBV9 and TRBJ2-2, is DSGVTQTPKHLITATGQRVTLRCSPRSGDLSVYWYQQSLDQGLQFLIQYYNGEERAKGNILERFSAQQFPDLHSELNLSSLELGDSALYFCASSLTTGLAGGQIGELFFGEGSRLTVL.

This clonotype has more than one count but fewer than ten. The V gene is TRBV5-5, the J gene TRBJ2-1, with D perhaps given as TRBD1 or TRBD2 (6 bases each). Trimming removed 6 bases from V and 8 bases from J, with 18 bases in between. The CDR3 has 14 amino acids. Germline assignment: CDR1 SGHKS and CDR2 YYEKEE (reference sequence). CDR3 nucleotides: TGTGCCAGCATGCTCAATAGGGGGGCGGATGAGCAGTTCTTC. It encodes CASMLNRGADEQFF.

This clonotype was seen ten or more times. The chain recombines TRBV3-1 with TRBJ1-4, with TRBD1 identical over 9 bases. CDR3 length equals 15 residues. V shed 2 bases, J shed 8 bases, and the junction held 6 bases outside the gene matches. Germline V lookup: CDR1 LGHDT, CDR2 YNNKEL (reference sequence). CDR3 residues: CASSQPGQGGEKLFF. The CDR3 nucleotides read TGTGCCAGCAGCCAACCGGGACAGGGAGGAGAAAAACTGTTTTTT.

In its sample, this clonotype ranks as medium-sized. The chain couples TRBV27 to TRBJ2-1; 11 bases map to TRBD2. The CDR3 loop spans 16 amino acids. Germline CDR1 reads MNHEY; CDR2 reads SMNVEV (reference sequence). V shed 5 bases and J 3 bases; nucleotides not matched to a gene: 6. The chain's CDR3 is CASSPTSGALYNEQFF. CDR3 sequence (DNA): TGTGCCAGCAGTCCGACTAGCGGGGCCCTCTACAATGAGCAGTTCTTC.

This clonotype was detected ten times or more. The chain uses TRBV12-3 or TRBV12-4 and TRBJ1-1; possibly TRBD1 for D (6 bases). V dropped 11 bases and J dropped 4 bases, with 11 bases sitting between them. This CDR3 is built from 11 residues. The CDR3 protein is CAETGPTEAFF. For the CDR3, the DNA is TGTGCCGAAACAGGGCCCACTGAAGCTTTCTTT.

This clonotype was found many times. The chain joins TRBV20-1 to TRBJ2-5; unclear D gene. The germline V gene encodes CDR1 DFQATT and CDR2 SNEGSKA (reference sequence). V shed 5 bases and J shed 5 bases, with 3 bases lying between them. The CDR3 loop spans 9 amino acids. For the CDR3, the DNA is TGCAGTGCTGGGGAGACCCAGTACTTC. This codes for CSAGETQYF.

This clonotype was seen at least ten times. The CDR3 DNA sequence: TGTGCCAGCAGTTTCCGGACAGAGAACACTGAAGCTTTCTTT. Protein sequence: CASSFRTENTEAFF. This chain connects TRBV12-3 or TRBV12-4 to TRBJ1-1, with D tentatively TRBD1 (6 bases). Trimming pared 3 bases from V and 1 base from J, leaving 9 bases between. The CDR3 totals 14 residues.

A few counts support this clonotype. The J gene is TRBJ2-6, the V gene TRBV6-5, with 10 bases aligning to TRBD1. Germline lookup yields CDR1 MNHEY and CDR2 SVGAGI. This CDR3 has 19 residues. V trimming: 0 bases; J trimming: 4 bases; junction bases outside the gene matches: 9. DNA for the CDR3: TGTGCCAGCAGTTACTCGAAGGGACAGGGGACGATGGGGGCCAACGTCCTGACTTTC. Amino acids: CASSYSKGQGTMGANVLTF.

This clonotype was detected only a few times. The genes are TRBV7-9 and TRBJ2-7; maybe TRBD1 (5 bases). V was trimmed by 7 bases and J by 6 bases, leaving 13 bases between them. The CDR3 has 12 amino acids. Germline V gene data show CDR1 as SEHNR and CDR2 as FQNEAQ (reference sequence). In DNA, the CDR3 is TGTGCCAGCACTAGGGGCCCCCGCGAGCAGTACTTC. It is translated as CASTRGPREQYF.